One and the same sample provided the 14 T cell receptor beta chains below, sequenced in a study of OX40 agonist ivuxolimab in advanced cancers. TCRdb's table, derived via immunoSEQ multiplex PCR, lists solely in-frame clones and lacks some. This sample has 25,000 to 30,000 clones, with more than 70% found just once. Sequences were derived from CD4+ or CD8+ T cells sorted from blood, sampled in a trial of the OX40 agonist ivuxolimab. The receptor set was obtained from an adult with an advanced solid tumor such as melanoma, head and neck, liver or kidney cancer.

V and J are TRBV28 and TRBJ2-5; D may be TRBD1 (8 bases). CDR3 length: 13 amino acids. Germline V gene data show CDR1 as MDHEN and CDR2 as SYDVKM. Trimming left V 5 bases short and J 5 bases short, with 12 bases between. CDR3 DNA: TGTGCCAGCAGTCCACAGGGGGGGGAGACCCAGTACTTC. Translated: CASSPQGGETQYF.

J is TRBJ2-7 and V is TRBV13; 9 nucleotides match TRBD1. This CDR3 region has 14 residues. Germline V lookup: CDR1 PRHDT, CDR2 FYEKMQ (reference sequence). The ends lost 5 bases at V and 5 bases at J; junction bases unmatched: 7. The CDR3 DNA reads TGTGCCAGCAGCGACGGGACAGGGAAGGACGAGCAGTACTTC. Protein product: CASSDGTGKDEQYF.

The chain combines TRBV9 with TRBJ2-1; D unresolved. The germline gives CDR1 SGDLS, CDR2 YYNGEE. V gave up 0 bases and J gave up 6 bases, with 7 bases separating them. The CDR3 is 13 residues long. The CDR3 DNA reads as TGTGCCAGCAGCGTAGACTCGGCCAATGAGCAGTTCTTC. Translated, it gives CASSVDSANEQFF.

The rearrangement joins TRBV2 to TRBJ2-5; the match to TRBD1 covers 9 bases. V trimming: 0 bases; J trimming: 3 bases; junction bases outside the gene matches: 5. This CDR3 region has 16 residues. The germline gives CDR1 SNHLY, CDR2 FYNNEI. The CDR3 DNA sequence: TGTGCCAGCAGTGAAGCGCGGGACAGGGCCGAAGAGACCCAGTACTTC. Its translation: CASSEARDRAEETQYF.

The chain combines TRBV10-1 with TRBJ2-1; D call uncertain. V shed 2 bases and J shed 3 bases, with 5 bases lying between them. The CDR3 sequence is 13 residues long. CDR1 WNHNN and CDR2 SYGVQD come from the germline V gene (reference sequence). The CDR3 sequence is CASSEGFYNEQFF. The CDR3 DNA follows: TGCGCCAGCAGTGAGGGCTTCTACAATGAGCAGTTCTTC.

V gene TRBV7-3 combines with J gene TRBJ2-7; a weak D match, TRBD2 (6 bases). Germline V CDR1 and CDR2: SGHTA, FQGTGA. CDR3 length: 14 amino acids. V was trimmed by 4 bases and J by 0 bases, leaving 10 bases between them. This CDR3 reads CASSWDGGSYEQYF. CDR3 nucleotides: TGTGCCAGCAGCTGGGACGGGGGCTCCTACGAGCAGTACTTC.

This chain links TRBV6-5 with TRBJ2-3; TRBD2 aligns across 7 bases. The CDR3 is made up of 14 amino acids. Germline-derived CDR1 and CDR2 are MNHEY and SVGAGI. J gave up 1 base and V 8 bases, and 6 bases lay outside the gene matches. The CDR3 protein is CASSASGGTDTQYF. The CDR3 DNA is TGTGCCAGCTCGGCTAGCGGAGGCACAGATACGCAGTATTTT.

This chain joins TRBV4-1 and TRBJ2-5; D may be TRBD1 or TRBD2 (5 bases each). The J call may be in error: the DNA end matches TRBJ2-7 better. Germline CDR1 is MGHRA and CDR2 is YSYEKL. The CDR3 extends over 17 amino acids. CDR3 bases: TGCGCCAGCAGCCAGTCCGGGACCGAAAGAAGCTCCTACGAGCAGTACTTC. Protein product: CASSQSGTERSSYEQYF.

The CDR3 reads CASSLSNEQFF. Here the CDR3 DNA reads TGTGCCAGCAGCTTAAGCAATGAGCAGTTCTTC. The chain has TRBV7-2 and TRBJ2-1; no definite D call. Germline V gives CDR1 SGHTA, CDR2 FQGNSA. Deletions cut 2 bases from V and 6 bases from J, with 2 bases between. The CDR3 loop spans 11 amino acids.

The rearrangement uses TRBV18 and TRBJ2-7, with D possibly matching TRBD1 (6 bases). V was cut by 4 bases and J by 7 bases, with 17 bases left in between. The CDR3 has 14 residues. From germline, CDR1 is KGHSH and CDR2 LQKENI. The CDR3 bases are TGTGCCAGCTCACAGGGGGTAGCGCCCGAGGAGCAGTACTTC. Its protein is CASSQGVAPEEQYF. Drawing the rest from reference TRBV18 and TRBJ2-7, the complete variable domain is NAGVMQNPRHLVRRRGQEARLRCSPMKGHSHVYWYRQLPEEGLKFMVYLQKENIIDESGMPKERFSAEFPKEGPSILRIQQVVRGDSAAYFCASSQGVAPEEQYFGPGTRLTVT.

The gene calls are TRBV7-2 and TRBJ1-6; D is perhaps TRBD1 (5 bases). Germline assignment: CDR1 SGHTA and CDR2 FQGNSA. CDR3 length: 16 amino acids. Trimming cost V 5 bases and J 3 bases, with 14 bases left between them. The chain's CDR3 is CASSLGRLVYNSPLHF. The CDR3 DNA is TGTGCCAGCAGCCTGGGACGGTTGGTCTATAATTCACCCCTCCACTTT.

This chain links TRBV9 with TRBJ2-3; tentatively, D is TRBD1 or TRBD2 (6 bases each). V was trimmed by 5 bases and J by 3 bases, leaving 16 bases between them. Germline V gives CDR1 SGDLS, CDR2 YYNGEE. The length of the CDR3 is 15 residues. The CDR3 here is CASRSSGGGTDTQYF. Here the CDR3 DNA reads TGTGCCAGCAGGTCAAGCGGAGGGGGAACAGATACGCAGTATTTT.

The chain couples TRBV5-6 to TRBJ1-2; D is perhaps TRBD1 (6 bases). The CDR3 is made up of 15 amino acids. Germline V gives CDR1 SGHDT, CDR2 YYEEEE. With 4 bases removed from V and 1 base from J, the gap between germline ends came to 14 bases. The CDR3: CASSITGYYNYGYTF. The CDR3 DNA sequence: TGTGCCAGCAGCATAACAGGGTATTATAACTATGGCTACACCTTC.

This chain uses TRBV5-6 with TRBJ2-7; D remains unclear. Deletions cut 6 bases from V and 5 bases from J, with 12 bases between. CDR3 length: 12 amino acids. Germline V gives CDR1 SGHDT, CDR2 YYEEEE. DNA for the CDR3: TGTGCCAGCAATTTGATGGGTAACGAGCAGTACTTC. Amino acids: CASNLMGNEQYF. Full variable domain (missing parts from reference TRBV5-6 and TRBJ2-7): DAGVTQSPTHLIKTRGQQVTLRCSPKSGHDTVSWYQQALGQGPQFIFQYYEEEERQRGNFPDRFSGHQFPNYSSELNVNALLLGDSALYLCASNLMGNEQYFGPGTRLTVT.